This TCR beta chain was recovered during a study of blood T cell repertoires in COVID-19. Background on the study: PBMCs, B-cell-depleted T cells, or T cells were the source of the cDNA or gDNA that made up the material.

Those who participated ranged in age from roughly 18 to 90 years and resided in about two dozen US areas. Grouping used clinical history reported by participants in a survey and questionnaire. How the authors handled the data: It was from reference gene primer amplification that nucleated cell counts were estimated. Clones were sequenced by immunoSEQ multiplex PCR, and TCRdb holds only the in-frame ones, with some missing. V and J calls and clone size are those listed in that table; D and trimming were worked out from the DNA. The table records fewer than 300,000 clones, around 90% of them present only once. The clonotype comes from a woman in her twenties or thirties who had recovered from COVID-19. Sequencing was done on a sample of PBMCs or T cells enriched from blood (not recorded which).

This CDR3 reads CASSLQGVTEAFF. The CDR3 nucleotides read TGTGCCAGCAGCCTTCAGGGTGTGACTGAAGCTTTCTTT. The chain is built from TRBV6-2 or TRBV6-3 and TRBJ1-1; D perhaps matches TRBD1 (5 bases). CDR3 length equals 13 residues. Germline CDR1 reads MNHEY; CDR2 reads SVGEGT. Trimming removed 6 bases from V and 5 bases from J, with 13 bases in between.